This TCR beta chain is from a study of blood T cell repertoires in COVID-19. Study as a whole: COVID-19 samples from acute and convalescent phases originated in the United States, Italy and Spain. T cells, B-cell-depleted T cells, or PBMCs supplied cDNA or gDNA.

Seattle patients were enrolled while actively infected and followed longitudinally. Germline CDR1 is LNHDA and CDR2 is SQIVND (reference sequence). V dropped 3 bases and J dropped 6 bases, with 9 bases sitting between them. The CDR3 has 13 residues. Original data processing: Amplified reference gene primers provided the basis for estimating nucleated cell counts. Sequencing used immunoSEQ multiplex PCR; TCRdb keeps in-frame clones, though not all of them. V, J and clone size derive from that table, while D and trimming were established from the DNA sequence. The table has around 200,000 clones, approximately 87% seen once.

J is TRBJ2-1 and V is TRBV19, with D maybe TRBD2 (5 bases). The receptor comes from a woman aged 55-69 years with COVID-19, enrolled during active disease. Sequenced input: peripheral blood. CDR3 loop: CASSMLTINEQFF. The CDR3 bases are TGTGCCAGTAGTATGTTGACTATCAATGAGCAGTTCTTC. Full variable domain (remainder filled in from reference TRBV19 and TRBJ2-1): DGGITQSPKYLFRKEGQNVTLSCEQNLNHDAMYWYRQDPGQGLRLIYYSQIVNDFQKGDIAEGYSVSREKKESFPLTVTSAQKNPTAFYLCASSMLTINEQFFGPGTRLTVL.